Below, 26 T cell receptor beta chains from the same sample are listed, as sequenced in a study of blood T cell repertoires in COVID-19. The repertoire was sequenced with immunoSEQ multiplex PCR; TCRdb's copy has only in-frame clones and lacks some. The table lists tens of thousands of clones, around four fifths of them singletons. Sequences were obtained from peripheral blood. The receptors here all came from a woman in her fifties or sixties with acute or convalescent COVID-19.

The CDR3 DNA sequence: TGTGCCAGTAGTCGAAGACAGGGAGCCCCCTACGAGCAGTACTTC. It codes for CASSRRQGAPYEQYF. This rearrangement joins TRBV19 to TRBJ2-7; TRBD1 aligns across 7 bases. The CDR3 totals 15 residues. J gave up 2 bases and V 5 bases, and 9 bases lay outside the gene matches. Germline CDR1 reads LNHDA; CDR2 reads SQIVND (reference sequence). Full variable domain (rest looked up from reference TRBV19 and TRBJ2-7): DGGITQSPKYLFRKEGQNVTLSCEQNLNHDAMYWYRQDPGQGLRLIYYSQIVNDFQKGDIAEGYSVSREKKESFPLTVTSAQKNPTAFYLCASSRRQGAPYEQYFGPGTRLTVT.

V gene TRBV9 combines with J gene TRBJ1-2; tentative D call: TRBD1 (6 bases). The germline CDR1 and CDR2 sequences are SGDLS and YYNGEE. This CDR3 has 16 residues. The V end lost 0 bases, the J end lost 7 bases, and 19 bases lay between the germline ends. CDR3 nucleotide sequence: TGTGCCAGCAGCGTAGCGGGGGGGCCCAAGGAACTTGGCTACACCTTC. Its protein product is CASSVAGGPKELGYTF.

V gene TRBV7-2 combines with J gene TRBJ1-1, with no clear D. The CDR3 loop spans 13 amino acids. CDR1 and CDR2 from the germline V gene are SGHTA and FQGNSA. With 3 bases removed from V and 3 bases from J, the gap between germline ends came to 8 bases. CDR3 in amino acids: CASSFSTDTEAFF. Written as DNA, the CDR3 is TGTGCCAGCAGCTTTTCCACGGACACTGAAGCTTTCTTT.

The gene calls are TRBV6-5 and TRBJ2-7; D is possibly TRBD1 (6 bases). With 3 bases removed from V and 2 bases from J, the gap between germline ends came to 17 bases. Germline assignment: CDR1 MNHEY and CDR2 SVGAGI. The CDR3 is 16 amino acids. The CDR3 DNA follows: TGTGCCAGCAGTTATTTGGTGGCAGGGGTCCCCTACGAGCAGTACTTC. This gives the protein CASSYLVAGVPYEQYF.

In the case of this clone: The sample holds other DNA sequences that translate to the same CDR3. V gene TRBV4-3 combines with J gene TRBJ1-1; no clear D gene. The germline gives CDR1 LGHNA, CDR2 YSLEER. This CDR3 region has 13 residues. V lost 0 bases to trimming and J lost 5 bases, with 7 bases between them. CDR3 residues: CASSQEGGTEAFF. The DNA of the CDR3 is TGCGCCAGCAGCCAAGAGGGAGGGACTGAAGCTTTCTTT.

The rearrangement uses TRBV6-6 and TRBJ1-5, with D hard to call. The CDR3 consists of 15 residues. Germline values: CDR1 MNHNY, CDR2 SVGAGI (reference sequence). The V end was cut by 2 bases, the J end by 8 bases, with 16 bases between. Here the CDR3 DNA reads TGTGCCAGCAGTTACCCCGCGGGTCTGGGGAAGCCCCAGCATTTT. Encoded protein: CASSYPAGLGKPQHF.

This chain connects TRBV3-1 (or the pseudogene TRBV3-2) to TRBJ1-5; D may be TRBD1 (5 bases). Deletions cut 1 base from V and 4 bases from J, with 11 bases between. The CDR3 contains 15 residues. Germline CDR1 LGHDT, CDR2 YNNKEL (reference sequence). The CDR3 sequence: CASSQAPGGNQPQHF. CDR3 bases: TGTGCCAGCAGCCAAGCCCCGGGGGGGAATCAGCCCCAGCATTTT.

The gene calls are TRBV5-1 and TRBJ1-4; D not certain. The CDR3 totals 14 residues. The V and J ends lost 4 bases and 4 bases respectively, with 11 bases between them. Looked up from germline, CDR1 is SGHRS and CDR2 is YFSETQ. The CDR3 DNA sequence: TGCGCCAGCAGCCCCCGGAGAGATAATGAAAAACTGTTTTTT. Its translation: CASSPRRDNEKLFF.

The CDR3 sequence is CASSERQSFGYTF. The CDR3 DNA sequence: TGCGCCAGCAGTGAGAGACAGAGTTTTGGCTACACCTTC. The V call is TRBV10-1, the J call TRBJ1-2, with D perhaps TRBD1 (5 bases). In germline, CDR1 is WNHNN, CDR2 SYGVQD (reference sequence). This CDR3 is 13 amino acids long. V was pared by 2 bases and J by 7 bases, with 11 bases between.

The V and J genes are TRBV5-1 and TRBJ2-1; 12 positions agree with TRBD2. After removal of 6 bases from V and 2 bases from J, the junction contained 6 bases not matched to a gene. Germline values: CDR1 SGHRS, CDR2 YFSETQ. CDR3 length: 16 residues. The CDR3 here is CASTPSGGGTYNEQFF. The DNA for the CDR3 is TGCGCCAGCACCCCTAGCGGGGGGGGGACCTACAATGAGCAGTTCTTC.

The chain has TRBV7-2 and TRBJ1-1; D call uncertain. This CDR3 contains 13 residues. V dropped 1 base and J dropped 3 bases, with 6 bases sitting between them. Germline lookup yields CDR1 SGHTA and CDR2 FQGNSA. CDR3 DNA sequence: TGTGCCAGCAGCTTAGAATTCTACACTGAAGCTTTCTTT. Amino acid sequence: CASSLEFYTEAFF.

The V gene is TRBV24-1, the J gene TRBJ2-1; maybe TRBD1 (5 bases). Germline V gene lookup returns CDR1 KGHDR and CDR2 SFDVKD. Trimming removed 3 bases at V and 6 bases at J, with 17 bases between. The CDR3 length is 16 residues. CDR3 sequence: CATSDPRQGPVNEQFF. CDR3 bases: TGTGCCACCAGTGATCCAAGGCAGGGCCCGGTCAATGAGCAGTTCTTC.

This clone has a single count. The CDR3 nucleotides read TGCGCCAGCAGCGGAGGGGACGGCTCACCCCTCCACTTT. Protein product: CASSGGDGSPLHF. The rearrangement links TRBV5-1 to TRBJ1-6; the D gene is possibly TRBD1 (5 bases). In germline, CDR1 is SGHRS, CDR2 YFSETQ. With 4 bases removed from V and 10 bases from J, the gap between germline ends came to 12 bases. The CDR3 extends over 13 amino acids.

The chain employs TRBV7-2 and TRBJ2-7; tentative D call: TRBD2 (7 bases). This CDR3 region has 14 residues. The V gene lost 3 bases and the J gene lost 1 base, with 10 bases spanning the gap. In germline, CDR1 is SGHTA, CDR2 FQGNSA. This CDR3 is CASSLRGGSYEQYF. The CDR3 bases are TGTGCCAGCAGCTTGAGGGGGGGGTCCTACGAGCAGTACTTC.

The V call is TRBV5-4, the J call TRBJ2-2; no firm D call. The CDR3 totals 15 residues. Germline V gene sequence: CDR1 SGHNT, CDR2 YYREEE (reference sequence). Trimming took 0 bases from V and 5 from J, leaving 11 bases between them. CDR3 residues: CASSLESTPTGELFF. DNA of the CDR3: TGTGCCAGCAGCTTGGAAAGCACCCCAACCGGGGAGCTGTTTTTT.

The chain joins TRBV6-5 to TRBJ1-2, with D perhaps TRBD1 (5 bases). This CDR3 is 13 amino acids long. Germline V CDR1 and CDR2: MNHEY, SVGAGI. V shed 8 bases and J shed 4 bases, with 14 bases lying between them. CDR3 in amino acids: CASGIRGGYGYTF. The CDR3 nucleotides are TGTGCCAGCGGGATTCGGGGGGGCTATGGCTACACCTTC.

CDR3 sequence (DNA): TGCGCCAGCAGCTTGTTTTCGACTCAAGAGACCCAGTACTTC. This gives the protein CASSLFSTQETQYF. The rearrangement links TRBV5-1 to TRBJ2-5; D is unclear. Trimming left V 1 base short and J 2 bases short, with 9 bases between. Germline CDR1 reads SGHRS; CDR2 reads YFSETQ. The CDR3 extends over 14 amino acids.

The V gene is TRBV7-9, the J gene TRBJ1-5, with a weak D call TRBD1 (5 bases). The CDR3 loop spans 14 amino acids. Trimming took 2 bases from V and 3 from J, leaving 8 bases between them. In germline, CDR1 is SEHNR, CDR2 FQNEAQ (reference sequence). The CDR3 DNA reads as TGTGCCAGCAGCTTAACAGGACCCAATCAGCCCCAGCATTTT. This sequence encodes CASSLTGPNQPQHF.

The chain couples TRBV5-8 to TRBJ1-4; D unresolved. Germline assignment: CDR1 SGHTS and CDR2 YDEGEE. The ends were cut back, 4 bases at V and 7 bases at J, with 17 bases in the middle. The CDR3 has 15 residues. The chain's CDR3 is CASSPGSVNTEKLFF. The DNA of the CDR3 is TGTGCCAGCAGCCCGGGGTCGGTTAATACTGAAAAACTGTTTTTT.

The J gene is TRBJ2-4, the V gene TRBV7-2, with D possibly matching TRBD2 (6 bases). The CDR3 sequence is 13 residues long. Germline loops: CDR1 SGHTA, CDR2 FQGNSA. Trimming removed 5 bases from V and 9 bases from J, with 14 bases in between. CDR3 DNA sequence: TGTGCCAGCAGCCCCGGACCGGAGGGCATTCAGTACTTC. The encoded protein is CASSPGPEGIQYF.

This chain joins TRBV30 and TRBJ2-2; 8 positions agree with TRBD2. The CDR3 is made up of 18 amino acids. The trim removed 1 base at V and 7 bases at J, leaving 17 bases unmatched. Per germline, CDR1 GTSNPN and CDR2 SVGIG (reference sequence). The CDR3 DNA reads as TGTGCCTGGAGTGGGGGGGCTACCGGACTAGCATCTAACGGGGAGCTGTTTTTT. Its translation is CAWSGGATGLASNGELFF.

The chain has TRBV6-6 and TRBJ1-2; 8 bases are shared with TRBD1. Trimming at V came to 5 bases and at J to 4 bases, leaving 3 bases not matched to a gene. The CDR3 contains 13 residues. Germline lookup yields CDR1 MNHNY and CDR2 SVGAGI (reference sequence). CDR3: CASSPGGPYGYTF. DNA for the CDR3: TGTGCCAGCAGTCCAGGGGGCCCCTATGGCTACACCTTC.

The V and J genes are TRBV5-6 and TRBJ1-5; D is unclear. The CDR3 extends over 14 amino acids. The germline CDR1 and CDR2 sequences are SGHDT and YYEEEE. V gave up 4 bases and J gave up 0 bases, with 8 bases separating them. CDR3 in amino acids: CASSPGYSNQPQHF. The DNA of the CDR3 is TGTGCCAGCAGCCCAGGATATAGCAATCAGCCCCAGCATTTT.

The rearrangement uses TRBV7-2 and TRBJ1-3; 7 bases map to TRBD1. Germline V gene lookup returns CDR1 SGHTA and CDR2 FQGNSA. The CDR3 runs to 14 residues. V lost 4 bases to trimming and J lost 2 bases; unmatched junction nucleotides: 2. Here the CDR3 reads CASSSQGAGNTIYF. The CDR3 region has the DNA TGTGCCAGCAGCTCCCAGGGGGCTGGAAACACCATATATTTT.

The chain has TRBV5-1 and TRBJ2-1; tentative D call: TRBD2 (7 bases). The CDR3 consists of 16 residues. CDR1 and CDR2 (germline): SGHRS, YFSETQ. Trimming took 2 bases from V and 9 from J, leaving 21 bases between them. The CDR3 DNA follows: TGCGCCAGCAGCTTAGCTAGTGGGGGGGCCTGGGCTGAGCAGTTCTTC. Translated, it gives CASSLASGGAWAEQFF.

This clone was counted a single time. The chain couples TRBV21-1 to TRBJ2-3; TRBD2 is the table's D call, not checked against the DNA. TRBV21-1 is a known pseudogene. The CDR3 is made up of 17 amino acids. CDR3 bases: TGTGCCAGCAGCAAGAGTCTAGCGGGAATAACCGCAGATACGCAGTATTTT. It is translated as CASSKSLAGITADTQYF.